This T cell receptor (beta chain) emerged from a study of CD8+ T cells in alopecia areata listed by TCRdb under 2018. In terms of the full investigation: The treated patients took part in an open-label pilot trial in which moderate-to-severe alopecia areata was treated with oral tofacitinib at 5 to 10 mg twice daily. Human TCRbeta sequencing covered scalp tissue and sorted CD4+ and CD8+ peripheral blood T cells from patchy and totalis/universalis alopecia areata patients and healthy controls. RNA was obtained with the PAXgene miRNA kit for fixed scalp, the miRNeasy kit for PBMCs, and the RNeasy kit for mouse skin. Patients stayed on tofacitinib for 6 to 18 months and then had 6 months of follow-up off drug so that delayed response and recurrence could be assessed. Scalp clonality was compared among normal scalp (n=4), patchy alopecia areata scalp (n=8), and alopecia totalis/universalis scalp (n=8). Disease severity in treated patients was measured with the SALT score, which quantifies the percentage of affected scalp surface area. Tofacitinib-treated patients had biopsies at baseline and at 4 and 24 weeks of treatment, with a later scalp biopsy in several patients. In both human patients and the C3H/HeJ mouse model, the study applied high-throughput TCRbeta sequencing to look at T cell clonal expansion in alopecia areata. Amplification of TCRbeta CDR3 regions was done by immunoSEQ multiplex PCR using 35 Vbeta forward primers and 13 Jbeta reverse primers. The research as a whole found: Compared with mice, TCR sequences shared between patients were less clear, possibly partly because of HLA diversity across the patient population. With tofacitinib, both scalp clonality and the number of expanded CD8+ clones among the top 100 scalp clones went down significantly. Because the treated cohort was small and included a single nonresponder, larger studies are needed to assess links between baseline CD8+ expansion and response. Lesional scalp, especially in alopecia totalis/universalis, showed higher clonality and more expanded CD8+ clones than normal scalp, suggesting antigenic drive. Scalp TCR repertoire analysis is complicated because resident alphabeta T cells in normal human skin are also sequenced, whereas mouse skin is dominated by gammadelta T cells. During tofacitinib treatment, many expanded lesional clones stuck around in both scalp and blood, and this persistence may partly explain why relapse happens after treatment is stopped.

Read against the paper, the sample's time point label means: 24 weeks on oral tofacitinib. The treatment or condition label of this sample denotes: oral pan-JAK inhibitor, 5-10 mg twice daily. Lesional scalp punch biopsies and peripheral blood were collected from alopecia areata patients. PBMCs were isolated by density centrifugation and stained for CD3, CD4 and CD8, after which CD4+ and CD8+ T cells were sorted on a FACSAria. The method behind the library was the immunoSEQ multiplex PCR assay. To provide template for TCR sequencing, every sample had RNA extracted and reverse transcribed into cDNA. SuperScript III was used to make first-strand cDNA, primed with a 2:1 mix of oligo-dT and random hexamers. Amplification bias was assessed with a synthetic immune receptor repertoire, and residual bias was removed computationally. Regarding the original processing steps: Raw reads were preprocessed for error removal, and CDR3 was defined according to IMGT conventions as running from the conserved cysteine to phenylalanine. Clonality was computed as 1 minus the Shannon entropy, with the entropy normalized by log2 of the number of productive unique TCRs. Whether each scalp clone was CD4 or CD8 was inferred by checking scalp TCRbeta sequences against the CD4 and CD8 repertoires from sorted blood. The immuneACCESS repertoire file appears here via TCRdb, limited to in-frame rearrangements. These files lack a portion of the clones; in checked studies, under half of the deficit traces to unresolved V genes, and the cause of the others is not known. D and trimming were read from the DNA, whereas the V and J calls and clone size are those reported in that table. The sample table contains 150,000 to 200,000 clones; only one count was recorded for 60% of them. Approximately 0.97% of the sample lies in the top ten.

This clone was seen a handful of times. Its antigen has not been determined. Nothing much larger sits one base from this clone, and base qualities are not available. CDR1 and CDR2 are read off the germline V gene (reference sequence) as GTSNPN and SVGIG. Spanning cysteine to phenylalanine, the CDR3 consists of 16 amino acids. This entry keeps only the CDR3 DNA: 48 bases, framed from base 1. V is shortened by 0 bases, J by 0 bases, and the region joining them spans 9 bases. The sample was CD4+ T cells sorted from blood, taken at week 24, from a patient treated with tofacitinib. The clonotype comes from a human donor with alopecia areata. The chain was built from TRBV30 and TRBJ2-6, with the D gene not confidently named. In nucleotides, the sequence is TGTGCCTGGAGTGTCGCGGTGCGCTCTGGGGCCAACGTCCTGACTTTC. Translated, this gives CAWSVAVRSGANVLTF.